These 30 T cell receptor beta chains came from one sample sequenced in a study of CD8+ T cells in alopecia areata. cDNA prepared by RNA extraction and subsequent reverse transcription served as the template for sequencing. Using immunoSEQ multiplex PCR, the repertoire was profiled, and TCRdb retains in-frame clones only, with some absent. The repertoire consists of around 290,000 clones, none detected only once. Sorting relied on CD4, CD8alpha, NKG2D, NKG2ACE and other markers applied to pooled cutaneous lymph node cells. The sequenced material came from CD4+ T cells sorted from a lymph node. The receptors here all came from a C3H/HeJ mouse with alopecia areata. For this mouse line, the MHC haplotype is H2-k.

A remark on this clone: Mouse germline and gene names are used. The read falls 4 residues short of the CDR3 end, and the missing part is taken from the germline J gene. The chain couples TRBV13-3 to TRBJ2-5; 9 bases are a match to TRBD2. Germline CDR1 and CDR2: NNHDY and SYVADS. The CDR3 contains 14 residues. V lost 3 bases, J lost 2 bases, and 1 base stayed unmatched. Incomplete CDR3 DNA: TGTGCCAGCAGTGGCTGGGGGGGCCAAGAC. Translated, it gives CASSGWGGQD. The full CDR3 reads CASSGWGGQDTQYF.

About this clone itself: Genes here carry mouse names. Coverage ceases 4 residues before the CDR3 finishes, and the germline J gene fills in the end. The rearrangement links TRBV19 to TRBJ2-7; TRBD2 agrees at 9 bases. CDR3 size: 15 residues. Germline V gene sequence: CDR1 FNHDT, CDR2 SITEND (reference sequence). Unmatched junction bases numbered 9, after V lost 5 bases and J lost 3 bases. CDR3 sequence: CASSLGGAGDYEQYF. CDR3 DNA, as far as it was read: TGTGCCAGCAGCCTTGGGGGGGCGGGGGACTAT.

A note on this clone: A much larger clone is a single base away; this may be a read error. Any gene name here is a mouse gene name. Read data end 4 residues before the CDR3 end; the end is taken from the germline J gene. Other DNA variants within this sample encode the same CDR3. The genes are TRBV1 and TRBJ2-1; 7 bases agree with TRBD2. This CDR3 is 15 amino acids long. The J segment lost 3 bases and the V segment lost 0 bases, leaving 2 bases of the junction unmatched. Germline CDR1 reads NSQYPW; CDR2 reads LRSPGD (reference sequence). Here the CDR3 reads CTCSADLGGYAEQFF. CDR3 DNA, as far as it was read: TGCACCTGCAGTGCAGATTTGGGGGGCTATGCT.

In the case of this clone: These gene names are mouse names. The read gets to within 4 residues of the CDR3 end, and the germline J gene fills in the rest. V and J are TRBV19 and TRBJ2-3; D is perhaps TRBD1 (5 bases). Trimming left V 2 bases short and J 1 base short, with 8 bases between. The CDR3 runs to 14 residues. Germline V lookup: CDR1 FNHDT, CDR2 SITEND (reference sequence). CDR3 bases read: TGTGCCAGCAGTATCCCGACAGGTGCAGAA. Protein sequence: CASSIPTGAE. The whole CDR3 sequence reads CASSIPTGAETLYF.

Concerning this clone: Gene names denote mouse genes. The read stops 4 residues short of the end of the CDR3; the missing end is completed from the germline J gene. V and J are TRBV19 and TRBJ1-1; D possibly corresponds to TRBD1 (6 bases). Germline loops: CDR1 FNHDT, CDR2 SITEND (reference sequence). The CDR3 runs 16 residues. Trimming pared 4 bases from V and 1 base from J, leaving 17 bases between. The CDR3 DNA, read in part, is TGTGCCAGCAGTTTTCTCCCGGGACAAAAAAACACA. As protein: CASSFLPGQKNT. From start to end, the CDR3 is CASSFLPGQKNTEVFF.

This clone has a handful of counts. Mouse gene names apply. The read falls 4 residues short of the CDR3 end, and the missing part is taken from the germline J gene. The chain couples TRBV19 to TRBJ2-7; TRBD1 matches at 8 bases. V shed 5 bases, J shed 0 bases, and the junction held 7 bases outside the gene matches. This CDR3 is built from 15 residues. Germline CDR1 FNHDT, CDR2 SITEND (reference sequence). CDR3 DNA, as far as it was read: TGTGCCAGCAGAGTCACAGGGGGTAGCTCCTAT. Protein: CASRVTGGSSY. The whole CDR3 reads CASRVTGGSSYEQYF.

On this clone itself: The genes and germline here are from mouse. Read coverage stops 4 residues before the CDR3 terminus; the germline J gene supplies the remainder. The V call is TRBV19, the J call TRBJ2-5; D call uncertain. V was shortened by 2 bases and J by 3 bases, with 7 bases between the two germline ends. The CDR3 is 13 amino acids. Germline V gene data show CDR1 as FNHDT and CDR2 as SITEND (reference sequence). The sequenced CDR3 bases are TGTGCCAGCAGTATCCGGTGGCAAGAC. Its protein is CASSIRWQD. The entire CDR3 sequence reads CASSIRWQDTQYF.

To note about this clone: Gene names refer to mouse genes. Read data end 4 residues before the CDR3 end; the end is taken from the germline J gene. The chain is built from TRBV1 and TRBJ2-1; D is possibly TRBD2 (6 bases). The CDR3 runs 15 residues. Trimming shortened V by 1 base and J by 2 bases, and 9 bases separated the two germline ends. Germline V gene sequence: CDR1 NSQYPW, CDR2 LRSPGD (reference sequence). CDR3 residues: CTCSAGRGDYAEQFF. CDR3 DNA (partial): TGCACCTGCAGTGCAGGGCGGGGGGACTATGCT.

This clone was picked up a small number of times. Gene names are mouse gene names. The read ends 3 residues early relative to the CDR3; the germline J gene fills the gap. This rearrangement joins TRBV13-2 to TRBJ1-6, with 7 bases that match TRBD1. TRBJ1-6 is an ORF, with its function uncertain. The V segment lost 1 base and the J segment 7 bases; nucleotides outside the gene matches: 2. The CDR3 covers 14 residues. Germline values: CDR1 NNHNN, CDR2 SYGAGS (reference sequence). The CDR3 region is CASGDKQGNSPLYF. The sequenced part of the CDR3 DNA is TGTGCCAGCGGTGATAAACAGGGGAATTCGCCC.

This clone was found a few times. These gene names are mouse names. From the germline J gene comes the end of the CDR3, since the read stops 4 residues before it. The chain has TRBV14 and TRBJ2-5; perhaps TRBD1 as D (6 bases). The CDR3 extends over 14 amino acids. Trimming shortened V by 5 bases and J by 0 bases, and 10 bases separated the two germline ends. Germline V CDR1 and CDR2: SGHDT, FRDEAV. Partial CDR3 DNA: TGTGCCAGCAGACCCGGGACAAACCAAGAC. This translates into CASRPGTNQD. The full CDR3 reads CASRPGTNQDTQYF.

For this clone: Gene names and germline refer to mouse. The missing CDR3 end, 4 residues past where the read stops, is filled in from the germline J gene. The chain uses TRBV4 and TRBJ2-5; D perhaps matches TRBD1 (6 bases). V was cut by 3 bases and J by 2 bases, with 9 bases left in between. Germline V gives CDR1 LGHDT, CDR2 YNNKQL (reference sequence). This CDR3 region has 14 residues. The CDR3 bases that were read are TGTGCCAGCAGCTACAGGGGCGGCCAAGAC. Protein product: CASSYRGGQD. The CDR3 in its entirety is CASSYRGGQDTQYF.

This clone occurred many times. The germline and genes are mouse ones. The read comes to an end 4 residues before the CDR3 does, leaving the germline J gene to fill in the end. Other nucleotide sequences in the sample specify the same CDR3. The V call is TRBV5, the J call TRBJ2-7; 9 bases are a match to TRBD1. The CDR3 is 14 amino acids. Germline CDR1 reads LGHNA; CDR2 reads YNLKQL (reference sequence). CDR3 DNA, as far as it was read: TGTGCCAGCAGCCCCCCGGGACAGGGATAT. Amino acids: CASSPPGQGY. The entire CDR3 protein reads CASSPPGQGYEQYF.

In its sample, this clone was seen many times. The gene names here belong to mouse. The CDR3 end is not reached by the read, which stops 4 residues before it; the germline J gene fills it in. This sample includes further DNA sequences coding for the same CDR3. The chain employs TRBV1 and TRBJ2-1; 10 bases line up with TRBD1. This CDR3 has 15 amino acids. CDR1 is NSQYPW and CDR2 is LRSPGD in the germline V gene (reference sequence). V lost 3 bases, J lost 4 bases, and 3 bases stayed unmatched. CDR3 bases read: TGCACCTGCAGTGCCGGGACAGGGGATTATGCT. It is translated as CTCSAGTGDYA. The CDR3 reads in full as CTCSAGTGDYAEQFF.

The table lists this clone with a few counts. Gene labels here are mouse ones. The CDR3 goes on 4 residues after the read ends, and that part is filled in from the germline J gene. The chain joins TRBV13-1 to TRBJ2-1; 7 bases line up with TRBD2. CDR3 length: 14 amino acids. Germline lookup yields CDR1 NSHNY and CDR2 SYGAGN. Losses at the gene ends were 4 bases for V and 3 bases for J; bases not matched to a gene: 4. CDR3 DNA, as far as it was read: TGTGCCAGCAGTAAGACTGGGAGCTATGCT. Amino acid sequence: CASSKTGSYA. The complete CDR3 reads CASSKTGSYAEQFF.

This clone was seen a few times. Each gene name is a mouse one. The missing CDR3 end, 4 residues past where the read stops, is filled in from the germline J gene. This chain uses TRBV13-1 with TRBJ2-5, with a weak D call TRBD1 (5 bases). Germline-derived CDR1 and CDR2 are NSHNY and SYGAGN. This CDR3 contains 14 residues. CDR3 residues: CASSDSGHRDTQYF. The CDR3 DNA, read in part, is TGTGCCAGCAGTGATTCAGGGCATCGAGAC.

As regards this clone: Here the gene names and germline are mouse. The read terminates 4 residues before the CDR3 end, so the remaining end is supplied by the germline J gene. The same CDR3 also results from other DNA sequences found in this sample. The chain links TRBV1 to TRBJ2-5; TRBD1 is a possible D gene (6 bases). Trimming took off 3 bases at V and 3 bases at J, with 10 bases between the two ends. The germline CDR1 and CDR2 sequences are NSQYPW and LRSPGD (reference sequence). This CDR3 is built from 14 residues. CDR3 in amino acids: CTCSAGRGQDTQYF. The sequenced CDR3 bases are TGCACCTGCAGTGCGGGCAGGGGTCAAGAC.

This clone came up a few times. The genes are named according to mouse. The sequence runs out 4 residues before the end of the CDR3; the remainder is reconstructed from the germline J gene. The same CDR3 arises from other DNA sequences in this sample as well. The chain links TRBV5 to TRBJ1-2; TRBD1 might be the D (5 bases). V dropped 4 bases and J dropped 0 bases, with 9 bases sitting between them. The length of the CDR3 is 14 residues. The germline V gene has CDR1 LGHNA and CDR2 YNLKQL (reference sequence). The covered CDR3 bases are TGTGCCAGCAGCCGGGGGACTGCAAACTCC. It codes for CASSRGTANS. The entire CDR3 sequence reads CASSRGTANSDYTF.

The sample holds a few counts of this clone. Gene names are mouse gene names. The sequence runs out 4 residues before the end of the CDR3; the remainder is reconstructed from the germline J gene. The chain links TRBV13-3 to TRBJ2-5; 8 bases line up with TRBD2. The germline V gene has CDR1 NNHDY and CDR2 SYVADS. The CDR3 is 15 residues long. This CDR3 is CASSDAAGGRDTQYF. Partial CDR3 DNA: TGTGCCAGCAGTGATGCAGCTGGGGGGCGAGAC.

As regards this clone: Mouse names are used for the genes. The CDR3 extends 4 residues past the end of the read, so its final part is completed from the germline J gene. This rearrangement joins TRBV13-2 to TRBJ2-1; perhaps TRBD2 as D (6 bases). The germline V gene encodes CDR1 NNHNN and CDR2 SYGAGS (reference sequence). With 1 base removed from V and 2 bases from J, the gap between germline ends came to 10 bases. The CDR3 consists of 15 residues. CDR3 DNA (partial): TGTGCCAGCGGTGATCCGGGACTTTACTATGCT. This gives the protein CASGDPGLYYA. In full, the CDR3 is CASGDPGLYYAEQFF.

Note on this clone: Gene names refer to mouse genes. CDR3 DNA (partial): TGTGCCAGCAGTGACGGGGACTGGGGGAACGCAGAA. Its protein is CASSDGDWGNAE. The complete CDR3 reads CASSDGDWGNAETLYF. V gene TRBV13-1 combines with J gene TRBJ2-3; the match to TRBD2 covers 11 bases. The read ends 4 residues early relative to the CDR3; the germline J gene fills the gap. CDR3 length equals 16 residues. Trimming took 2 bases from V and 3 from J; bases not matched to a gene: 5. CDR1 is NSHNY, CDR2 SYGAGN, per germline.

This clone was seen a handful of times. Gene names follow the mouse nomenclature. The CDR3: CASGDARDRGNTGQLYF. The part of the CDR3 DNA that was read is TGTGCCAGCGGTGATGCACGGGACAGGGGAAACACCGGG. The chain combines TRBV13-2 with TRBJ2-2; 10 nucleotides match TRBD1. The read is 4 residues too short to cover the CDR3 end, so that end is filled in from the germline J gene. The CDR3 runs to 17 residues. CDR1 and CDR2 (germline): NNHNN, SYGAGS (reference sequence). V gave up 0 bases and J gave up 1 base; unmatched junction bases: 3.

In its sample, this clone was seen a few times. The germline and genes are mouse ones. The read ends 4 residues before the CDR3 terminus; that terminus is restored from the germline J gene. J is TRBJ2-4 and V is TRBV5; D might be TRBD2 (5 bases). This CDR3 has 17 residues. V was cut by 1 base and J by 0 bases, with 14 bases left in between. CDR1 and CDR2 (germline): LGHNA, YNLKQL (reference sequence). Partial CDR3 DNA: TGTGCCAGCAGCCAAGGAAGGTGGGGAGGGAGTCAAAAC. This sequence encodes CASSQGRWGGSQN. The entire CDR3 is CASSQGRWGGSQNTLYF.

This clone appeared a few times. Germline and genes: mouse. The observed sequence ends 4 residues before the CDR3 terminus, with the missing tail filled in from the germline J gene. The chain recombines TRBV1 with TRBJ1-2, with 10 positions matching TRBD1. The V gene's germline CDR1 is NSQYPW and CDR2 LRSPGD (reference sequence). J lost 0 bases, V lost 4 bases, and 2 bases had no gene match. The CDR3 has 15 residues. CDR3 in amino acids: CTCSEGTGANSDYTF. Partial CDR3 DNA: TGCACCTGCAGTGAGGGGACAGGGGCAAACTCC.

This clone was recorded a few times. The gene names here belong to mouse. The CDR3 end is not reached by the read, which stops 4 residues before it; the germline J gene fills it in. The rearrangement joins TRBV31 to TRBJ1-2; D uncertain. The germline gives CDR1 GKSSPN, CDR2 SITVG. The ends were cut back, 0 bases at V and 4 bases at J, with 6 bases in the middle. The CDR3 is 12 amino acids. The CDR3 bases that were read are TGTGCCTGGAGTCTCCCTGGCTCC. Protein sequence: CAWSLPGS. The entire CDR3 protein reads CAWSLPGSDYTF.

This clone was found a few times. The gene symbols are mouse symbols. The read falls 4 residues short of the CDR3 end, and the missing part is taken from the germline J gene. Within the sample, other DNA sequences also encode this same CDR3. V is TRBV13-1 and J is TRBJ1-1, with TRBD1 as a possible D gene (5 bases). The ends were cut back, 2 bases at V and 0 bases at J, with 8 bases in the middle. The CDR3 is 14 residues long. Germline-derived CDR1 and CDR2 are NSHNY and SYGAGN. CDR3: CASSDDRANTEVFF. The covered CDR3 bases are TGTGCCAGCAGTGACGACAGAGCAAACACA.

This clone was counted between two and nine times. Genes and germline come from the mouse. Read data end 4 residues before the CDR3 end; the end is taken from the germline J gene. Other DNA sequences within the sample encode an identical CDR3. The chain joins TRBV1 to TRBJ2-3; D possibly corresponds to TRBD2 (5 bases). V was shortened by 3 bases and J by 1 base, with 8 bases between the two germline ends. The length of the CDR3 is 14 residues. Germline assignment: CDR1 NSQYPW and CDR2 LRSPGD (reference sequence). The part of the CDR3 DNA that was read is TGCACCTGCAGTGCGGCCTGGGGTGCAGAA. Protein sequence: CTCSAAWGAE. The entire CDR3 is CTCSAAWGAETLYF. Full variable domain (rest looked up from reference TRBV1 and TRBJ2-3): VTLLEQNPRWRLVPRGQAVNLRCILKNSQYPWMSWYQQDLQKQLQWLFTLRSPGDKEVKSLPGADYLATRVTDTELRLQVANMSQGRTLYCTCSAAWGAETLYFGSGTRLTVL.

Remarks on this clone: Gene names denote mouse genes. The CDR3 goes on 4 residues after the read ends, and that part is filled in from the germline J gene. This chain links TRBV5 with TRBJ2-1; TRBD2 aligns across 9 bases. Germline lookup yields CDR1 LGHNA and CDR2 YNLKQL (reference sequence). This CDR3 is 17 amino acids long. J lost 0 bases, V lost 0 bases, and 3 bases had no gene match. CDR3 sequence reads: CASSQDAGGGNYAEQFF. The sequenced CDR3 bases are TGTGCCAGCAGCCAAGATGCTGGGGGGGGTAACTATGCT.

This clone was counted a few times. The gene names here belong to mouse. The CDR3 end lies 4 residues beyond the end of the read and is filled in from the germline J gene. The rearrangement links TRBV13-1 to TRBJ2-3; 8 bases agree with TRBD1. Trimming took 6 bases from V and 0 from J; bases not matched to a gene: 3. CDR1 and CDR2 from the germline V gene are NSHNY and SYGAGN. The CDR3 has 14 amino acids. CDR3 amino acids: CASTNRGSAETLYF. The covered CDR3 bases are TGTGCCAGCACCAACAGGGGGAGTGCAGAA.

Turning to this clone: The gene names here belong to mouse. The read gets to within 4 residues of the CDR3 end, and the germline J gene fills in the rest. The genes are TRBV29 and TRBJ2-5; 8 bases are shared with TRBD1. CDR1 and CDR2 from the germline V gene are MSHET and SYDVDS. The CDR3 loop spans 14 amino acids. The covered CDR3 bases are TGTGCTAGCAGCGAACAGGGGGTCGGAGAC. Translation: CASSEQGVGD. The complete CDR3 protein is CASSEQGVGDTQYF.

This clone showed up just a few times. Mouse gene names apply. CDR3 sequence reads: CASSIGGGQDYAEQFF. Partial CDR3 DNA: TGTGCCAGCAGTATAGGTGGGGGGCAGGACTATGCT. This chain uses TRBV19 with TRBJ2-1; possibly TRBD2 for D (7 bases). The CDR3 is cut off 4 residues early in the read; its end comes from the germline J gene. Trimming took off 0 bases at V and 2 bases at J, with 12 bases between the two ends. Germline V gene lookup returns CDR1 FNHDT and CDR2 SITEND (reference sequence). The CDR3 contains 16 residues.